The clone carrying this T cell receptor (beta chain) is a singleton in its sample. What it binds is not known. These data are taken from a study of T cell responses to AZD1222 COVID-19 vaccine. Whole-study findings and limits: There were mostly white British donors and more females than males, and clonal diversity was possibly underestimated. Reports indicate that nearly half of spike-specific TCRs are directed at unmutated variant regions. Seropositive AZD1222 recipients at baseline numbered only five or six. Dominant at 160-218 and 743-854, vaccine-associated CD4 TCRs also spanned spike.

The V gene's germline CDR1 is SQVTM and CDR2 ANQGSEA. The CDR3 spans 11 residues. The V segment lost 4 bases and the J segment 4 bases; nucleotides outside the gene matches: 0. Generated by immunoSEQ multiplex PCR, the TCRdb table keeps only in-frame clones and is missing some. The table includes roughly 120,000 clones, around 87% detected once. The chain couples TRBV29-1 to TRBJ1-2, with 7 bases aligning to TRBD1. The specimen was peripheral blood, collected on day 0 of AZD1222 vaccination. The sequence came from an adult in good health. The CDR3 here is CSVGQGYGYTF. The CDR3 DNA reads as TGCAGCGTTGGACAGGGCTATGGCTACACCTTC.